This T cell receptor beta chain was observed in a study of cytomegalovirus exposure and HLA in healthy donors. Whole-study context: Earlier, 200 million or so T cells were analyzed, and fewer than 120 million unique TCR beta sequences were found among them.

Primers for the PCR totalled 60 Vbeta and 13 Jbeta. Assay used: immunoSEQ multiplex PCR; TCRdb lists only in-frame clones, some missing. The sample has 99,000 or so clones, about 70% seen once; the top ten hold about 3.5%. CDR1 and CDR2 (germline): MDHEN, SYDVKM. V lost 5 bases and J lost 3; bases outside the gene matches: 12. The CDR3 is made up of 16 amino acids. These donors counted as nominally healthy when sampled, but unrecorded immune exposures were likely. A note on this clone: Its antigen is unknown.

Study findings and constraints: The study put 150 or so TCR beta chains on its list as cytomegalovirus-associated. Productive rates of about 90% or about 30% were seen for most TCR beta V segments in an earlier analysis.

The sequencing input was PBMCs. This sequence was found in a man younger than 45 in good health and CMV-seronegative. The rearrangement uses TRBV28 and TRBJ2-7; TRBD2 matches 8 bases. DNA for the CDR3: TGTGCCAGCAGTCCCTCCTCGGCGGGAGGATTCTACGAGCAGTACTTC. Encoded protein: CASSPSSAGGFYEQYF.